This T cell receptor beta chain originates from a study of blood T cell repertoires in COVID-19. Study details: T cells, B-cell-depleted T cells, or PBMCs supplied cDNA or gDNA.

Method: immunoSEQ multiplex PCR; TCRdb's copy keeps in-frame clones and lacks some. This table has about 270,000 clones, around 89% appearing once. V was clipped by 1 base and J by 7 bases, with 14 bases between them. There are 14 residues in the CDR3. The V gene's germline CDR1 is MGHRA and CDR2 YSYEKL. The chain combines TRBV4-1 with TRBJ2-7; D possibly corresponds to TRBD1 (6 bases). The specimen sequenced was PBMCs or T cells enriched from blood (not recorded which). The clonotype originates from a woman aged 25 to 39 with acute COVID-19. CDR3 sequence reads: CASSQVIGQGEQYF. DNA of the CDR3: TGCGCCAGCAGCCAAGTAATTGGGCAGGGGGAGCAGTACTTC.